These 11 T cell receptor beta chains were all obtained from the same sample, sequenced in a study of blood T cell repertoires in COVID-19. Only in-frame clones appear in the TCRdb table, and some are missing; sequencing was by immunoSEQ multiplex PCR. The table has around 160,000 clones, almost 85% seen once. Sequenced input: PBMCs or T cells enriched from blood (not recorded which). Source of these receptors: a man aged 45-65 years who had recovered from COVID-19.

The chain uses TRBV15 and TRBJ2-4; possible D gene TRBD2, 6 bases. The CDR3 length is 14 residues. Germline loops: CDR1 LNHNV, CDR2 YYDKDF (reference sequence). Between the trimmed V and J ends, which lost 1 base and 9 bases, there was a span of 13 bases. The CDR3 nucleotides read TGTGCCACCAGCAGAGCGGGGGAACGTGGCATTCAGTACTTC. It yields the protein CATSRAGERGIQYF.

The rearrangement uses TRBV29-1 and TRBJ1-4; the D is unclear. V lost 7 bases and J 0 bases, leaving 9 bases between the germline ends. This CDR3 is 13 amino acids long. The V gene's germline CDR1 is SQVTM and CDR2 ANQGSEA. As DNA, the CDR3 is TGCAGCGGGGCCGGGGCAACTAATGAAAAACTGTTTTTT. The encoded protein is CSGAGATNEKLFF.

The CDR3 region has the DNA TGTGCCTTCTCTGCGGGGGTGCGAACAGATACGCAGTATTTT. Protein: CAFSAGVRTDTQYF. The chain uses TRBV30 and TRBJ2-3; 7 positions match TRBD2. CDR3 length: 14 residues. Per germline, CDR1 GTSNPN and CDR2 SVGIG (reference sequence). V gave up 7 bases and J gave up 3 bases; unmatched junction bases: 10. Full variable domain (rest looked up from reference TRBV30 and TRBJ2-3): SQTIHQWPATLVQPVGSPLSLECTVEGTSNPNLYWYRQAAGRGLQLLFYSVGIGQISSEVPQNLSASRPQDRQFILSSKKLLLSDSGFYLCAFSAGVRTDTQYFGPGTRLTVL.

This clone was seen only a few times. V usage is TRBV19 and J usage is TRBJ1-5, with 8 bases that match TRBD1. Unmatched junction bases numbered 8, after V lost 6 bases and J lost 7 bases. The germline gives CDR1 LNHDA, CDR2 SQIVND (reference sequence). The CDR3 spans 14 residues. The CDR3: CASRRTGFTQPQHF. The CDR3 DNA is TGTGCCAGTAGGCGGACAGGGTTTACGCAGCCCCAGCATTTT.

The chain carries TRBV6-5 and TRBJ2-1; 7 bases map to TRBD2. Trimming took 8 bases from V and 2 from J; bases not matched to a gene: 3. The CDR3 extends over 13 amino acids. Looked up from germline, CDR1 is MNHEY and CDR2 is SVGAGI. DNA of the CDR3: TGTGCCAGCCCTAGCGGAGCCTACAATGAGCAGTTCTTC. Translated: CASPSGAYNEQFF.

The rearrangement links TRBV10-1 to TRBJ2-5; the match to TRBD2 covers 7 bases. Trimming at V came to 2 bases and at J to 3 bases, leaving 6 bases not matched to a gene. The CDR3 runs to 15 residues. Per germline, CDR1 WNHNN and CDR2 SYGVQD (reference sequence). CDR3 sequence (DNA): TGCGCCAGCAGTGAGCTAGCGGAGGGGAAAGAGACCCAGTACTTC. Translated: CASSELAEGKETQYF.

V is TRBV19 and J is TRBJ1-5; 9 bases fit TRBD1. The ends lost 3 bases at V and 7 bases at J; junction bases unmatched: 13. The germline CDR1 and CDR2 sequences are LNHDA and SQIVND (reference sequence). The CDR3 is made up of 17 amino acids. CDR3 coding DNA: TGTGCCAGTAGTATCCGGGACAGGGTGAATAATCGGCAGCCCCAGCATTTT. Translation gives CASSIRDRVNNRQPQHF.

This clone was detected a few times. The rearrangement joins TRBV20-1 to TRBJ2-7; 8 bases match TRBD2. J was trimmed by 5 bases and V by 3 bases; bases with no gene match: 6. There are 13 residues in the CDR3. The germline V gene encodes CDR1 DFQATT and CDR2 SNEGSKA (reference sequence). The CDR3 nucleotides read TGCAGTGCTAGTGCGGGAGGATCAGACGAGCAGTACTTC. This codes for CSASAGGSDEQYF.

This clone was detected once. Here the CDR3 DNA reads TGTGCCAGCAGCCAAGAGGCTAGCGGGGGCCAAGAGACCCAGTACTTC. Its translation: CASSQEASGGQETQYF. The V call is TRBV4-2, the J call TRBJ2-5; the match to TRBD2 covers 10 bases. V was clipped by 0 bases and J by 1 base; unmatched bases: 2. The CDR3 has 16 residues. CDR1 is LGHNA and CDR2 is YNFKEQ in the germline V gene.

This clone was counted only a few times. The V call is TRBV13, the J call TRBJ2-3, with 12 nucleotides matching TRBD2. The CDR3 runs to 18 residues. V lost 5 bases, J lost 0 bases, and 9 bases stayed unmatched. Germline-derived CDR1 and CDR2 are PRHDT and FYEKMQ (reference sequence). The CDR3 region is CASSPAVGTSGSTDTQYF. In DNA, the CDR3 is TGTGCCAGCAGCCCCGCCGTAGGGACTAGCGGGAGCACAGATACGCAGTATTTT.

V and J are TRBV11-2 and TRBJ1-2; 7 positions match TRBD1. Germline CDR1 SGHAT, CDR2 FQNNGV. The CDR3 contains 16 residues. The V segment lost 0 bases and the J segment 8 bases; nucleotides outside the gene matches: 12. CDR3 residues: CASSLDLGQVPTGYTF. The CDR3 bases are TGTGCCAGCAGCTTAGATCTAGGACAGGTCCCTACGGGCTACACCTTC.